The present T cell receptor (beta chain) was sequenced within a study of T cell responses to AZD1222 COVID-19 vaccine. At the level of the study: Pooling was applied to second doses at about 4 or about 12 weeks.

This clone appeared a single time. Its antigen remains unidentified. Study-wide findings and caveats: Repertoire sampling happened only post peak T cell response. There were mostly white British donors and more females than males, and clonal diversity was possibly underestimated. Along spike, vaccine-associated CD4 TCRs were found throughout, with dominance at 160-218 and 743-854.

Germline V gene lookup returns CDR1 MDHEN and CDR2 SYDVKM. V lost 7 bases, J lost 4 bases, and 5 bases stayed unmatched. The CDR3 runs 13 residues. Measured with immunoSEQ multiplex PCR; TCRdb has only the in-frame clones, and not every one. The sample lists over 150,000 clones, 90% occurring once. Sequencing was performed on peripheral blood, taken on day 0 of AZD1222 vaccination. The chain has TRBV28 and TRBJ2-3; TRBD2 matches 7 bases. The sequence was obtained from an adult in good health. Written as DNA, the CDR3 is TGTGCCAGCAACAGCGGGGCCCCAGATACGCAGTATTTT. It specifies CASNSGAPDTQYF.